These T cell receptor beta chains were read from a single sample in a study of CD8 T cells in Susac syndrome. TCRdb ran MiXCR on the immunoSEQ multiplex PCR reads and lists one entry per CDR3 protein. The data show approximately 260,000 distinct CDR3 sequences, 90% to 96% seen once. The material sequenced was CD4+ T cells from PBMCs. These receptors all stem from a human donor with Susac syndrome. Each CDR3 is given with its conserved first and last residue. The order of the fields is D gene, clone size, J gene, V gene, CDR3 protein, CDR3 DNA. D genes are given only for firm matches. Size is stated for part of the rows, as once, few or many counts, or as a class when the clone is expanded.

d_gene: TRBD2; abundance: .; j_gene: TRBJ2-3; v_gene: TRBV7-2; CDR3aa: CASSSTSGGTDTQYF; CDR3nt: TGTGCCAGCAGCTCGACTAGCGGGGGCACAGATACGCAGTATTTT
d_gene: TRBD1; abundance: .; j_gene: TRBJ2-7; v_gene: TRBV12-3/TRBV12-4; CDR3aa: CASSFGRGPYEQYF; CDR3nt: TGTGCCAGCAGTTTTGGCAGGGGGCCGTACGAGCAGTACTTC
d_gene: .; abundance: .; j_gene: TRBJ2-7; v_gene: TRBV9; CDR3aa: CASSARRTIYSYEQYF; CDR3nt: TGTGCCAGCAGCGCACGACGGACTATATACTCCTACGAGCAGTACTTC
d_gene: .; abundance: .; j_gene: TRBJ1-5; v_gene: TRBV7-6; CDR3aa: CASSPQSGSLQPQHF; CDR3nt: TGTGCCAGCAGCCCGCAATCCGGGTCATTGCAGCCCCAGCATTTT
d_gene: .; abundance: .; j_gene: TRBJ2-7; v_gene: TRBV6-6; CDR3aa: CASQARSYEQYF; CDR3nt: TGTGCCAGCCAGGCAAGGTCCTACGAGCAGTACTTC
d_gene: .; abundance: .; j_gene: TRBJ2-7; v_gene: TRBV18; CDR3aa: CASSPGASSYEQYF; CDR3nt: TGTGCCAGCTCACCAGGGGCCTCTTCCTACGAGCAGTACTTC
d_gene: .; abundance: .; j_gene: TRBJ1-1; v_gene: TRBV20-1; CDR3aa: CSARGAGLAFF; CDR3nt: TGCAGTGCGAGGGGGGCCGGGCTGGCTTTCTTT
d_gene: TRBD2; abundance: .; j_gene: TRBJ2-3; v_gene: TRBV20-1; CDR3aa: CSALRLAYTDTQYF; CDR3nt: TGCAGTGCTCTCCGACTAGCGTACACAGATACGCAGTATTTT
d_gene: .; abundance: .; j_gene: TRBJ2-5; v_gene: TRBV30; CDR3aa: CAWRGGMETQYF; CDR3nt: TGTGCCTGGAGGGGCGGGATGGAGACCCAGTACTTC
d_gene: TRBD2; abundance: .; j_gene: TRBJ2-1; v_gene: TRBV29-1; CDR3aa: CSARTSGNEQFF; CDR3nt: TGCAGCGCTAGGACTAGCGGGAATGAGCAGTTCTTC
d_gene: .; abundance: .; j_gene: TRBJ1-5; v_gene: TRBV30; CDR3aa: CAWNTGLEGNQPQHF; CDR3nt: TGTGCCTGGAATACAGGGCTGGAGGGCAATCAGCCCCAGCATTTT
d_gene: .; abundance: .; j_gene: TRBJ1-3; v_gene: TRBV6-6; CDR3aa: CASIPGPKRNTIYF; CDR3nt: TGTGCCAGCATCCCGGGACCGAAGAGAAACACCATATATTTT
d_gene: .; abundance: .; j_gene: TRBJ1-2; v_gene: TRBV7-9; CDR3aa: CASSLGDFSGYTF; CDR3nt: TGTGCCAGCAGCTTAGGGGATTTTAGCGGCTACACCTTC
d_gene: .; abundance: .; j_gene: TRBJ1-1; v_gene: TRBV5-1; CDR3aa: CASSVQVSTEAFF; CDR3nt: TGCGCCAGCAGCGTACAGGTTTCCACTGAAGCTTTCTTT
d_gene: TRBD1; abundance: .; j_gene: TRBJ2-1; v_gene: TRBV12-3/TRBV12-4; CDR3aa: CASSPRKTRQGDNEQFF; CDR3nt: TGTGCCAGCAGTCCCCGAAAAACGAGACAGGGGGACAATGAGCAGTTCTTC
d_gene: .; abundance: .; j_gene: TRBJ2-5; v_gene: TRBV12-3/TRBV12-4; CDR3aa: CASSRGRVGETQYF; CDR3nt: TGTGCCAGCAGTCGCGGCAGGGTGGGCGAGACCCAGTACTTC
d_gene: .; abundance: .; j_gene: TRBJ2-7; v_gene: TRBV28; CDR3aa: CAARARFEQYF; CDR3nt: TGTGCCGCCCGCGCCCGATTCGAGCAGTACTTC
d_gene: .; abundance: .; j_gene: TRBJ2-7; v_gene: TRBV20-1; CDR3aa: CSASGGTYEQYF; CDR3nt: TGCAGTGCTAGCGGAGGGACCTACGAGCAGTACTTC
d_gene: TRBD1; abundance: once; j_gene: TRBJ1-4; v_gene: TRBV7-9; CDR3aa: CASSLGRDSNEKLFF; CDR3nt: TGTGCCAGCAGCTTAGGGAGGGACAGTAATGAAAAACTGTTTTTT
d_gene: TRBD1; abundance: once; j_gene: TRBJ1-2; v_gene: TRBV28; CDR3aa: CASSTPGTGYGYTF; CDR3nt: TGTGCCAGCAGTACCCCCGGGACAGGGTATGGCTACACCTTC